The T cell receptor beta chain described here comes from a study of blood T cell repertoires in COVID-19. CDR3 length: 17 residues. Germline V gives CDR1 LGHNA, CDR2 YNFKEQ. Trimming at V came to 4 bases and at J to 7 bases, leaving 18 bases not matched to a gene. Method: immunoSEQ multiplex PCR; TCRdb's copy keeps in-frame clones and lacks some. The sample lists some 190,000 clones; approximately 83% were seen once. The rearrangement links TRBV4-2 to TRBJ2-7; 8 positions agree with TRBD1. The source is a human donor with active or convalescent COVID-19. The donor label of this sample is uncertain. The sample was peripheral blood. CDR3 amino acids: CASSPHASDRGSGEQYF. CDR3 nucleotides: TGTGCCAGCAGCCCGCACGCCTCCGACAGGGGAAGTGGAGAGCAGTACTTC.